This T cell receptor beta chain emerged from a study of T cell responses to AZD1222 COVID-19 vaccine. Study in general: Pooled together were second doses at about 4 or about 12 weeks. Regarding the study as a whole: Most donors were white British, females outnumbered males, and clonal diversity was possibly underestimated. None of the repertoires were sampled until the peak T cell response had passed. The breadth and depth of Spike-specific TCRs increased once two AZD1222 doses had been given.

This CDR3 comprises 13 residues. Trimming removed 5 bases from V and 1 base from J, with 8 bases in between. Notes on this clone: What it binds is not known.

This table comes from immunoSEQ multiplex PCR, and its TCRdb copy is limited to in-frame clones, with some not included. The sample has about 110,000 clones, approximately 84% seen once. This sequence joins TRBV12-3 or TRBV12-4 and TRBJ1-1; D call uncertain. The receptor was derived from an adult in good health. Sequencing was performed on peripheral blood, taken on day 0 of AZD1222 vaccination. Written as DNA, the CDR3 is TGTGCCAGCAGTCTCACAGAGAACACTGAAGCTTTCTTT. Translating it yields CASSLTENTEAFF.